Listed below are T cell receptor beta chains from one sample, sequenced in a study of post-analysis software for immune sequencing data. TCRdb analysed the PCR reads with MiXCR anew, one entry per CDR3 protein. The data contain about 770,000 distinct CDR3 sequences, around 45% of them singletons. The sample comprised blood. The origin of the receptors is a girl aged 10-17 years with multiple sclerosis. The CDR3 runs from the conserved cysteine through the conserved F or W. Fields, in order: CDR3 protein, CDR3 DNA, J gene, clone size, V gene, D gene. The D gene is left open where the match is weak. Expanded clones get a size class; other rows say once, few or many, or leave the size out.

CDR3aa: CASSRTPLGNTGELFF; CDR3nt: TGTGCCAGCTCACGCACGCCATTGGGCAACACCGGGGAGCTGTTTTTT; j_gene: TRBJ2-2; abundance: few; v_gene: TRBV18; d_gene: -
CDR3aa: CSATGLGRYGYTF; CDR3nt: TGCAGTGCTACGGGACTGGGGAGGTATGGCTACACCTTC; j_gene: TRBJ1-2; abundance: few; v_gene: TRBV20-1; d_gene: -
CDR3aa: CASIRTGRNYGYTF; CDR3nt: TGTGCCAGCATCCGGACAGGGCGCAACTATGGCTACACCTTC; j_gene: TRBJ1-2; abundance: few; v_gene: TRBV6-2/TRBV6-3; d_gene: TRBD1
CDR3aa: CASSRGQGPYEQYF; CDR3nt: TGTGCCAGCAGCCGAGGACAGGGCCCCTACGAGCAGTACTTC; j_gene: TRBJ2-7; abundance: many; v_gene: TRBV7-3; d_gene: TRBD1
CDR3aa: CASSERRSNSYEQYF; CDR3nt: TGTGCCAGCAGTGAACGAAGAAGTAACTCCTACGAGCAGTACTTC; j_gene: TRBJ2-7; abundance: few; v_gene: TRBV6-1; d_gene: -
CDR3aa: CASSLDGPQDTDTQYF; CDR3nt: TGTGCCAGCAGCTTAGATGGCCCTCAGGACACAGATACGCAGTATTTT; j_gene: TRBJ2-3; abundance: few; v_gene: TRBV7-2; d_gene: -
CDR3aa: CASGLITGDFGYEQYF; CDR3nt: TGTGCCAGCGGCTTGATAACAGGGGATTTTGGCTACGAGCAGTACTTC; j_gene: TRBJ2-7; abundance: -; v_gene: TRBV5-5; d_gene: TRBD1
CDR3aa: CASSSRLRADTQYF; CDR3nt: TGTGCCAGCAGCAGTCGACTACGGGCAGATACGCAGTATTTT; j_gene: TRBJ2-3; abundance: -; v_gene: TRBV9; d_gene: -
CDR3aa: CSASLQGNTEAFF; CDR3nt: TGCAGCGCCTCCTTACAGGGGAACACTGAAGCTTTCTTT; j_gene: TRBJ1-1; abundance: few; v_gene: TRBV29-1; d_gene: -
CDR3aa: CATTSGRAGEQFF; CDR3nt: TGTGCCACCACTAGCGGGAGGGCCGGGGAGCAGTTCTTC; j_gene: TRBJ2-1; abundance: -; v_gene: TRBV6-6; d_gene: TRBD2
CDR3aa: CASSQNGQGSDEQYF; CDR3nt: TGCGCCAGCAGCCAAAACGGACAGGGGAGCGACGAGCAGTACTTC; j_gene: TRBJ2-7; abundance: few; v_gene: TRBV4-3; d_gene: TRBD1
CDR3aa: CASSPRTSPTQYF; CDR3nt: TGTGCCAGCAGCCCCCGGACTAGCCCTACGCAGTATTTT; j_gene: TRBJ2-3; abundance: -; v_gene: TRBV7-8; d_gene: TRBD2
CDR3aa: CASSLDRGYPFF; CDR3nt: TGTGCCAGCAGCTTAGATCGGGGTTACCCGTTCTTC; j_gene: TRBJ2-1; abundance: -; v_gene: TRBV11-3; d_gene: -
CDR3aa: CSVEDALGEQYF; CDR3nt: TGCAGCGTTGAAGATGCCCTTGGGGAGCAGTACTTC; j_gene: TRBJ2-7; abundance: -; v_gene: TRBV29-1; d_gene: -
CDR3aa: CASSNQITDTQYF; CDR3nt: TGTGCCAGCAGCAATCAAATCACAGATACGCAGTATTTT; j_gene: TRBJ2-3; abundance: few; v_gene: TRBV21-1; d_gene: -
CDR3aa: CASSLEVGQPQHF; CDR3nt: TGTGCCAGCAGCTTAGAGGTCGGCCAGCCCCAGCATTTT; j_gene: TRBJ1-5; abundance: -; v_gene: TRBV7-9; d_gene: -
CDR3aa: CASSLIRTSGRDTQYF; CDR3nt: TGTGCCAGCAGCTTAATTCGGACTAGCGGGAGGGATACGCAGTATTTT; j_gene: TRBJ2-3; abundance: -; v_gene: TRBV7-2; d_gene: TRBD2
CDR3aa: CASRGDPAYNEQFF; CDR3nt: TGTGCCAGCAGAGGGGACCCGGCCTACAATGAGCAGTTCTTC; j_gene: TRBJ2-1; abundance: once; v_gene: TRBV7-2; d_gene: -
CDR3aa: CSASHLAEIAKNIQYF; CDR3nt: TGCAGTGCTAGCCACCTAGCGGAGATAGCCAAAAACATTCAGTACTTC; j_gene: TRBJ2-4; abundance: -; v_gene: TRBV20-1; d_gene: TRBD2
CDR3aa: CASSLGDYHTGEQYF; CDR3nt: TGTGCCAGCAGCTTGGGGGACTATCATACGGGCGAGCAGTACTTC; j_gene: TRBJ2-7; abundance: -; v_gene: TRBV5-6; d_gene: TRBD2
CDR3aa: CSVEQTTDTQYF; CDR3nt: TGCAGCGTTGAACAGACCACAGATACGCAGTATTTT; j_gene: TRBJ2-3; abundance: -; v_gene: TRBV29-1; d_gene: -
CDR3aa: CASSLSTGWNYEQYF; CDR3nt: TGCGCCAGCAGCTTGAGTACGGGGTGGAACTACGAGCAGTACTTC; j_gene: TRBJ2-7; abundance: -; v_gene: TRBV5-1; d_gene: -
CDR3aa: CASSYSRQGAYEQYF; CDR3nt: TGTGCCAGTAGTTACTCTCGGCAGGGTGCGTACGAGCAGTACTTC; j_gene: TRBJ2-7; abundance: few; v_gene: TRBV6-6; d_gene: -
CDR3aa: CASSDGLAGGPGDTQYF; CDR3nt: TGTGCCAGCAGCGACGGACTAGCGGGAGGGCCGGGTGATACGCAGTATTTT; j_gene: TRBJ2-3; abundance: -; v_gene: TRBV7-2; d_gene: TRBD2
CDR3aa: CSARVVEGGYGYTF; CDR3nt: TGCAGTGCTAGAGTTGTAGAGGGCGGCTATGGCTACACCTTC; j_gene: TRBJ1-2; abundance: many; v_gene: TRBV20-1; d_gene: -
CDR3aa: CASKGQSSYNSPLHF; CDR3nt: TGTGCCAGCAAGGGACAGAGCTCCTATAATTCACCCCTCCACTTT; j_gene: TRBJ1-6; abundance: -; v_gene: TRBV2; d_gene: TRBD1
CDR3aa: CASSYRAGLFDEQNF; CDR3nt: TGTGCCAGCAGTTACCGGGCAGGGTTATTTGACGAGCAGAACTTC; j_gene: TRBJ2-7; abundance: -; v_gene: TRBV6-5; d_gene: -
CDR3aa: CATSDPPGQGIQETQYF; CDR3nt: TGTGCCACCAGTGACCCACCGGGACAGGGAATACAAGAGACCCAGTACTTC; j_gene: TRBJ2-5; abundance: -; v_gene: TRBV24-1; d_gene: TRBD1
CDR3aa: CARPKPQHF; CDR3nt: TGTGCCCGCCCAAAGCCCCAGCATTTT; j_gene: TRBJ1-5; abundance: -; v_gene: TRBV14; d_gene: -